Sequencing of this T cell receptor (beta chain) was carried out in a study of cytomegalovirus exposure and HLA in healthy donors. Study-level findings and limits: The study found most TCR sequences rare, yet found some public TCRs in many donors.

The PCR was carried out with 60 Vbeta primers and 13 Jbeta primers. Using immunoSEQ multiplex PCR, the repertoire was profiled, and TCRdb retains in-frame clones only, with some absent. The sample yields about 180,000 clones, 70% to 90% seen once. In regard to this clone: Its cognate antigen is unknown.

Source material: PBMCs. The receptor's source is a woman aged 25 to 45 in good health and CMV-seronegative.

The CDR3 here is CASSLMPANTGELFF. For the CDR3, the DNA is TGTGCCAGCAGCTTAATGCCAGCGAACACCGGGGAGCTGTTTTTT. The J gene is TRBJ2-2, the V gene TRBV7-2; D is unresolved. The CDR3 is made up of 15 amino acids. The V gene lost 2 bases and the J gene lost 0 bases, with 7 bases spanning the gap. CDR1 is SGHTA, CDR2 FQGNSA, per germline.